The rows below give T cell receptor beta chains drawn from one sample of a study of control samples from healthy donors and cancer patients. Profiling relied on immunoSEQ multiplex PCR, and the TCRdb table lists in-frame clones only, not all of them. The sample lists about 150,000 clones, 91% seen once, with about 2% in the top ten. Sequencing was carried out using blood. The receptors stem from a woman aged 40-49 years in good health. CDR3s include the opening cysteine and the closing phenylalanine or tryptophan. The D gene is left open where the match is weak. The size of a clone is reported for some rows only, either as once, few or many, or as a class for expanded clones.

v_call	d_call	clone_size	j_call	cdr3_aa	cdr3_nt
TRBV18	TRBD2	NA	TRBJ2-5	CASSHGLAGAGETQYF	TGTGCCAGCTCACACGGACTAGCGGGGGCCGGGGAGACCCAGTACTTC
TRBV9	TRBD2	NA	TRBJ2-3	CASSVGAYSGGTTDTQYF	TGTGCCAGCAGCGTAGGGGCTTATAGCGGGGGGACTACAGATACGCAGTATTTT
TRBV6-6	NA	NA	TRBJ1-1	CASSYRQLNTEAFF	TGTGCCAGCAGTTACCGGCAGCTGAACACTGAAGCTTTCTTT
TRBV24-1	TRBD1	NA	TRBJ1-2	CATSGSDRKSGYTF	TGTGCCACCAGTGGATCGGACAGGAAAAGTGGCTACACCTTC
TRBV6-2/TRBV6-3	NA	NA	TRBJ1-3	CASSKPLVSGNTIYF	TGTGCCAGCAGTAAGCCACTGGTCTCTGGAAACACCATATATTTT
TRBV13	TRBD1	NA	TRBJ2-1	CASSPGSGTGANEQFF	TGTGCCAGCAGCCCGGGATCCGGGACAGGGGCAAATGAGCAGTTCTTC
TRBV5-1	NA	NA	TRBJ2-1	CASSAGTNNEQFF	TGCGCCAGCAGCGCCGGGACAAACAATGAGCAGTTCTTC
TRBV15	TRBD1	NA	TRBJ1-4	CATSRLPGQANEKLFF	TGTGCCACCAGCAGACTACCGGGACAGGCTAATGAAAAACTGTTTTTT
TRBV2	NA	NA	TRBJ1-6	CASFSVLVNSPLHF	TGTGCCAGCTTTAGCGTATTGGTAAATTCACCCCTCCACTTT
TRBV5-4	NA	NA	TRBJ1-4	CASSRSGMATNEKLFF	TGTGCCAGCAGTCGCAGTGGGATGGCAACTAATGAAAAACTGTTTTTT
TRBV6-5	NA	NA	TRBJ2-7	CASSLTWTAAYEQYF	TGTGCCAGCTCCCTTACCTGGACGGCGGCCTACGAGCAGTACTTC
TRBV12-3/TRBV12-4	NA	NA	TRBJ2-5	CASSPVQETQYF	TGTGCCAGCAGTCCAGTCCAAGAGACCCAGTACTTC
TRBV10-3	NA	NA	TRBJ1-1	CAISYTQGSTEAFF	TGTGCCATCAGTTATACACAGGGATCCACTGAAGCTTTCTTT
TRBV6-1	NA	few	TRBJ1-6	CASSDLAFYSPLHF	TGTGCCAGCAGTGACCTGGCTTTCTATTCACCCCTCCACTTT
TRBV7-6	TRBD2	NA	TRBJ2-2	CASSFTSGGNTGELFF	TGTGCCAGCAGCTTCACTAGCGGGGGGAACACCGGGGAGCTGTTTTTT
TRBV11-2	TRBD1	NA	TRBJ2-7	CASSSGQLPTYEQYF	TGTGCCAGCAGCTCGGGACAGCTCCCTACCTACGAGCAGTACTTC